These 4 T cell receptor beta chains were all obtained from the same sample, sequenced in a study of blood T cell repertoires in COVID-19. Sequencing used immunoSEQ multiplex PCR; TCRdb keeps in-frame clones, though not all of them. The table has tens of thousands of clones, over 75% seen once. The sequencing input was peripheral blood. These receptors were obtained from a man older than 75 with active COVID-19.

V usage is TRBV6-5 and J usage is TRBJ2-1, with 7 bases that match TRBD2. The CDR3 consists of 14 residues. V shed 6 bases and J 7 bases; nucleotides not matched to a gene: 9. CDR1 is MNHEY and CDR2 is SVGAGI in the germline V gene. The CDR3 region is CASRSVGGTNEQFF. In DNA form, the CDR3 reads TGTGCCAGCAGGTCGGTCGGGGGGACGAATGAGCAGTTCTTC.

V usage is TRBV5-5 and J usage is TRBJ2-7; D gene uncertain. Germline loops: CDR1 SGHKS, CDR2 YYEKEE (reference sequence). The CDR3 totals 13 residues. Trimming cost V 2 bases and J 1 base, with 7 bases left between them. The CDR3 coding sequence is TGTGCCAGCAGCTTTTCCCTTTCCTACGAGCAGTACTTC. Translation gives CASSFSLSYEQYF.

The CDR3 nucleotides are TGTGCCAGCAGCGCCTCCAGCGGGGGGGTAGGGGAGACCCAGTACTTC. It is translated as CASSASSGGVGETQYF. The chain joins TRBV7-2 to TRBJ2-5, with 10 positions matching TRBD2. V shed 5 bases, J shed 5 bases, and the junction held 11 bases outside the gene matches. The CDR3 totals 16 residues. The V gene's germline CDR1 is SGHTA and CDR2 FQGNSA.

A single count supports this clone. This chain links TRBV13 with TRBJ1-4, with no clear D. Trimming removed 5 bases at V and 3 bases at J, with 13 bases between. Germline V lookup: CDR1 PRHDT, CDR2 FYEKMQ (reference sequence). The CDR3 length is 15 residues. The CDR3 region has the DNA TGTGCCAGCAGCCGATCCAGGTTGTCTAATGAAAAACTGTTTTTT. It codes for CASSRSRLSNEKLFF.